A single sample gave rise to the 17 T cell receptor beta chains below, sequenced in a study of T cell responses to AZD1222 COVID-19 vaccine. The data were produced by immunoSEQ multiplex PCR, yet TCRdb's version contains in-frame clones alone and is incomplete. Of 150,000 to 200,000 clones in the sample, 85% to 90% are singletons; the top ten hold under 7.5%. The sample was peripheral blood, taken on day 0 of AZD1222 vaccination. The receptor set was obtained from an adult in good health.

The rearrangement links TRBV4-1 to TRBJ1-3; no definite D call. V was clipped by 2 bases and J by 2 bases, with 13 bases between them. The germline CDR1 and CDR2 sequences are MGHRA and YSYEKL. The CDR3 runs to 16 residues. This CDR3 reads CASSQRPVGPGNTIYF. The CDR3, as DNA: TGCGCCAGCAGCCAAAGGCCCGTTGGCCCTGGAAACACCATATATTTT.

This chain joins TRBV27 and TRBJ2-5, with D possibly matching TRBD1 (7 bases). Germline V lookup: CDR1 MNHEY, CDR2 SMNVEV (reference sequence). Trimming pared 5 bases from V and 2 bases from J, leaving 21 bases between. CDR3 length equals 17 residues. The DNA of the CDR3 is TGTGCCAGCAGTCCCACCTACAGGGGAGGTTGGCAAGAGACCCAGTACTTC. Translating gives CASSPTYRGGWQETQYF.

This chain connects TRBV19 to TRBJ2-2, with D perhaps assigned TRBD1 or TRBD2 (6 bases each). V was cut by 6 bases and J by 3 bases, with 23 bases left in between. The germline V gene encodes CDR1 LNHDA and CDR2 SQIVND (reference sequence). The CDR3 runs to 18 residues. CDR3 DNA sequence: TGTGCCAGTAGCCCCGTTGGCCGGGGGCCGGGGGACACCGGGGAGCTGTTTTTT. Its translation: CASSPVGRGPGDTGELFF.

This clone showed up just a few times. The chain links TRBV6-5 to TRBJ1-6, with D hard to call. The V gene lost 7 bases and the J gene lost 6 bases, with 16 bases spanning the gap. The length of the CDR3 is 15 residues. Looked up from germline, CDR1 is MNHEY and CDR2 is SVGAGI. CDR3 DNA sequence: TGTGCCAGCACTCCCGAGTGGGGTAGTAATTCACCCCTCCACTTT. Its translation is CASTPEWGSNSPLHF.

V and J are TRBV18 and TRBJ1-2; a weak D match, TRBD1 (6 bases). Germline CDR1 and CDR2: KGHSH and LQKENI. This CDR3 contains 15 residues. V was shortened by 2 bases and J by 8 bases, with 18 bases between the two germline ends. In DNA, the CDR3 is TGTGCCAGCTCACCATCCTCTAGACAGGAGAGGGGCTACACCTTC. This codes for CASSPSSRQERGYTF. Combining the CDR3 with reference TRBV18 and TRBJ1-2 gives the whole variable domain NAGVMQNPRHLVRRRGQEARLRCSPMKGHSHVYWYRQLPEEGLKFMVYLQKENIIDESGMPKERFSAEFPKEGPSILRIQQVVRGDSAAYFCASSPSSRQERGYTFGSGTRLTVV.

As DNA, the CDR3 is TGTGCCAGCCAACCCTCGGGCGGATCAAGCGAAAAACTGTTTTTT. Translation: CASQPSGGSSEKLFF. The chain joins TRBV6-5 to TRBJ1-4; the D is unclear. Germline values: CDR1 MNHEY, CDR2 SVGAGI. The V gene lost 8 bases and the J gene lost 8 bases, with 21 bases spanning the gap. The length of the CDR3 is 15 residues.

The V and J genes are TRBV6-5 and TRBJ1-3; D is unresolved. V lost 2 bases and J lost 0, with 11 bases in between. Germline CDR1 is MNHEY and CDR2 is SVGAGI. The CDR3 is made up of 16 amino acids. The CDR3 DNA follows: TGTGCCAGCAGTTACAGGGCAGCGAACTCTGGAAACACCATATATTTT. The encoded protein is CASSYRAANSGNTIYF.

The CDR3 loop is CASSYSGSNTEAFF. In DNA form, the CDR3 reads TGTGCCAGCAGTTACTCAGGGTCGAACACTGAAGCTTTCTTT. The genes are TRBV6-5 and TRBJ1-1; no definite D call. The germline V gene has CDR1 MNHEY and CDR2 SVGAGI. Deletions cut 0 bases from V and 1 base from J, with 6 bases between. This CDR3 is built from 14 residues.

The genes are TRBV28 and TRBJ2-7, with D hard to call. CDR1 is MDHEN, CDR2 SYDVKM, per germline. This CDR3 contains 13 residues. Trimming left V 2 bases short and J 6 bases short, with 11 bases between. CDR3 sequence (DNA): TGTGCCAGCAGTTTACTGACCACGGGCGAGCAGTACTTC. Its translation is CASSLLTTGEQYF.

This chain links TRBV2 with TRBJ2-7; 12 bases line up with TRBD2. Germline V gives CDR1 SNHLY, CDR2 FYNNEI. The CDR3 sequence is 15 residues long. Unmatched junction bases numbered 10, after V lost 6 bases and J lost 7 bases. The CDR3 region is CASSPRLAGGLEQYF. The DNA for the CDR3 is TGTGCCAGCAGCCCGAGGCTAGCGGGGGGGCTAGAGCAGTACTTC.

This clone was detected a few times. The rearrangement joins TRBV6-5 to TRBJ1-1, with D uncertain. CDR1 and CDR2 (germline): MNHEY, SVGAGI. The CDR3 is made up of 16 amino acids. Between the trimmed V and J ends, which lost 0 bases and 0 bases, there was a span of 11 bases. The CDR3 protein is CASSYSMANLNTEAFF. In nucleotides, the CDR3 is TGTGCCAGCAGTTACTCGATGGCCAATTTGAACACTGAAGCTTTCTTT.

V is TRBV19 and J is TRBJ2-1, with 8 bases aligning to TRBD2. Germline V gene lookup returns CDR1 LNHDA and CDR2 SQIVND (reference sequence). CDR3 size: 13 residues. The V and J ends lost 1 base and 9 bases, in that order; junction bases with no gene match: 2. CDR3 sequence reads: CASSIGRGGEQFF. The CDR3, as DNA: TGTGCCAGTAGTATAGGCCGGGGGGGTGAGCAGTTCTTC.

This sequence joins TRBV19 and TRBJ1-3; D possibly corresponds to TRBD1 (6 bases). Trimming shortened V by 5 bases and J by 0 bases, and 11 bases separated the two germline ends. Germline-derived CDR1 and CDR2 are LNHDA and SQIVND (reference sequence). This CDR3 has 15 residues. This CDR3 reads CASSPRTASGNTIYF. The CDR3 nucleotides are TGTGCCAGTAGTCCACGGACAGCCTCTGGAAACACCATATATTTT.

The CDR3 here is CATSSSNQPQHF. The CDR3 DNA is TGTGCCACCAGTTCCTCCAATCAGCCCCAGCATTTT. This chain uses TRBV24-1 with TRBJ1-5; D gene ambiguous. Germline loops: CDR1 KGHDR, CDR2 SFDVKD. CDR3 length: 12 residues. Deletions cut 6 bases from V and 3 bases from J, with 5 bases between.

This clone was observed a few times. The chain is built from TRBV6-4 and TRBJ1-3; no reliable D call. The length of the CDR3 is 15 residues. The germline CDR1 and CDR2 sequences are MRHNA and SNTAGT. The V and J ends lost 8 bases and 4 bases respectively, with 18 bases between them. CDR3 amino acids: CASLNPMGKGNTIYF. The CDR3 DNA is TGTGCCAGCTTAAATCCAATGGGGAAGGGAAACACCATATATTTT.

The rearrangement links TRBV5-1 to TRBJ1-5; TRBD1 matches 7 bases. The CDR3 loop spans 14 amino acids. From germline, CDR1 is SGHRS and CDR2 YFSETQ. Trimming at V came to 3 bases and at J to 6 bases, leaving 6 bases not matched to a gene. CDR3 protein: CASSSGQVGQPQHF. DNA of the CDR3: TGCGCCAGCAGCTCCGGACAGGTCGGTCAGCCCCAGCATTTT. The full variable domain, its missing parts supplied by reference TRBV5-1 and TRBJ1-5, is KAGVTQTPRYLIKTRGQQVTLSCSPISGHRSVSWYQQTPGQGLQFLFEYFSETQRNKGNFPGRFSGRQFSNSRSEMNVSTLELGDSALYLCASSSGQVGQPQHFGDGTRLSIL.

The rearrangement joins TRBV2 to TRBJ2-3; D ambiguous. CDR3 length equals 14 residues. The V gene lost 5 bases and the J gene lost 4 bases, with 13 bases spanning the gap. Germline V gives CDR1 SNHLY, CDR2 FYNNEI. The CDR3 spells CASSPGRNADTQYF. The DNA of the CDR3 is TGTGCCAGCAGTCCCGGACGGAATGCAGATACGCAGTATTTT.